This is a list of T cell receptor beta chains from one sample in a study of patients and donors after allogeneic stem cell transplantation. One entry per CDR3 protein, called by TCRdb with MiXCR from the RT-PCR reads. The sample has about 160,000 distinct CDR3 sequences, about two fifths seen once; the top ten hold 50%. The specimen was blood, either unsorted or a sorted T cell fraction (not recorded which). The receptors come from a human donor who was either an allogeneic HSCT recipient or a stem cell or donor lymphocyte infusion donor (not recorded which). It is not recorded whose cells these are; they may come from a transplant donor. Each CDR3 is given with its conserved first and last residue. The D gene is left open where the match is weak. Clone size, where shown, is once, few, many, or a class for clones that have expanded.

CDR3nt: TGCGCCAGCAGCCCAGGTTTCGGAAACACCATATATTTT
CDR3aa: CASSPGFGNTIYF
v_gene: TRBV5-1
d_gene: .
j_gene: TRBJ1-3
abundance: few

CDR3nt: TGTGCCAGCAGTTTAGGGACTAGCGGGGATACGCAGTATTTT
CDR3aa: CASSLGTSGDTQYF
v_gene: TRBV12-3/TRBV12-4
d_gene: TRBD2
j_gene: TRBJ2-3
abundance: few

CDR3nt: TGCAGTGCTAGTCCCGCGATCTCTGGAAACACCATATATTTT
CDR3aa: CSASPAISGNTIYF
v_gene: TRBV20-1
d_gene: .
j_gene: TRBJ1-3
abundance: few

CDR3nt: TGCAGTGCTGTTACAGGGAACTATGGCTACACCTTC
CDR3aa: CSAVTGNYGYTF
v_gene: TRBV20-1
d_gene: .
j_gene: TRBJ1-2
abundance: few

CDR3nt: TGTGCCAGCACTTTATCGCCGAACACTGAAGCTTTCTTT
CDR3aa: CASTLSPNTEAFF
v_gene: TRBV12-3/TRBV12-4
d_gene: .
j_gene: TRBJ1-1
abundance: few

CDR3nt: TGTGCCAGCAGCCTTATGCTGGGGAGGATCAATCAGCCCCAGCATTTT
CDR3aa: CASSLMLGRINQPQHF
v_gene: TRBV6-6
d_gene: .
j_gene: TRBJ1-5
abundance: few

CDR3nt: TGTGCCAGCAGTCCAGGGAATATCCAGCCCCAGCATTTT
CDR3aa: CASSPGNIQPQHF
v_gene: TRBV7-2
d_gene: .
j_gene: TRBJ1-5
abundance: few

CDR3nt: TGCGCCAGCACCGACAAGGGGACAGGCCCGAACACTGAAGCTTTCTTT
CDR3aa: CASTDKGTGPNTEAFF
v_gene: TRBV5-1
d_gene: TRBD1
j_gene: TRBJ1-1
abundance: .

CDR3nt: TGTGCCAGCAGTTACTCGGGCGGGGTCGCGGGAGAGACCCAGTACTTC
CDR3aa: CASSYSGGVAGETQYF
v_gene: TRBV6-5
d_gene: .
j_gene: TRBJ2-5
abundance: few

CDR3nt: TGTGCCAGCAGTTCGTCGACTAGCCTTCCGCCCGTCACAGATACGCAGTATTTT
CDR3aa: CASSSSTSLPPVTDTQYF
v_gene: TRBV28
d_gene: TRBD2
j_gene: TRBJ2-3
abundance: .

CDR3nt: TGTGCCAGCAGCGAGTTACAGGGTGAAGCTTTCTTT
CDR3aa: CASSELQGEAFF
v_gene: TRBV9
d_gene: .
j_gene: TRBJ1-1
abundance: many

CDR3nt: TGCAGCGGATCGCAAAGCGGGGCTTACAATGAGCAGTTCTTC
CDR3aa: CSGSQSGAYNEQFF
v_gene: TRBV29-1
d_gene: TRBD2
j_gene: TRBJ2-1
abundance: once

CDR3nt: TGTGCCAGCAGTTTGACTAGCAATCAGCCCCAGCATTTT
CDR3aa: CASSLTSNQPQHF
v_gene: TRBV12-3/TRBV12-4
d_gene: .
j_gene: TRBJ1-5
abundance: many

CDR3nt: TGTGCCAGCACGACAGGGGCATTGGCAGATACGCAGTATTTT
CDR3aa: CASTTGALADTQYF
v_gene: TRBV25-1
d_gene: TRBD1
j_gene: TRBJ2-3
abundance: .

CDR3nt: TGTGCCAGCAGCCACCTTGGGGCCTCCTACAATGAGCAGTTCTTC
CDR3aa: CASSHLGASYNEQFF
v_gene: TRBV6-5
d_gene: .
j_gene: TRBJ2-1
abundance: .

CDR3nt: TGCGCCAGCAGCGGGCCGGACAGGGGATGGACTGAAGCTTTCTTT
CDR3aa: CASSGPDRGWTEAFF
v_gene: TRBV5-1
d_gene: TRBD1
j_gene: TRBJ1-1
abundance: .

CDR3nt: TGCAGTGCTATCGGACAGGATAACTATGGCTACACCTTC
CDR3aa: CSAIGQDNYGYTF
v_gene: TRBV20-1
d_gene: TRBD1
j_gene: TRBJ1-2
abundance: few

CDR3nt: TGTGCCAGCAGCCAAGATGGCAGCAACACTGAAGCTTTCTTT
CDR3aa: CASSQDGSNTEAFF
v_gene: TRBV3-1
d_gene: .
j_gene: TRBJ1-1
abundance: .

CDR3nt: TGTGCCAGCAGACCTAAACAGGGGGCGCGTATCTATGGCTACACCTTC
CDR3aa: CASRPKQGARIYGYTF
v_gene: TRBV6-2/TRBV6-3
d_gene: TRBD1
j_gene: TRBJ1-2
abundance: .

CDR3nt: TGCGCCAGCAGCTGGGACAGTTTGAACACTGAAGCTTTCTTT
CDR3aa: CASSWDSLNTEAFF
v_gene: TRBV5-1
d_gene: TRBD1
j_gene: TRBJ1-1
abundance: .

CDR3nt: TGCAGCGTTGAATCTTGGACAGGGGGAAACTATGGCTACACCTTC
CDR3aa: CSVESWTGGNYGYTF
v_gene: TRBV29-1
d_gene: TRBD1
j_gene: TRBJ1-2
abundance: .

CDR3nt: TGTGCCAGCAGTTTATCGGTAGGTGGCACTGAAGCTTTCTTT
CDR3aa: CASSLSVGGTEAFF
v_gene: TRBV27
d_gene: .
j_gene: TRBJ1-1
abundance: few

CDR3nt: TGTGCCAGCAGTTTATTGGGTTCGGGTGAGCAGTTCTTC
CDR3aa: CASSLLGSGEQFF
v_gene: TRBV28
d_gene: .
j_gene: TRBJ2-1
abundance: few

CDR3nt: TGTGCCAGCAGCTTAGGACTCCTAGGGGTAACTGAAGCTTTCTTT
CDR3aa: CASSLGLLGVTEAFF
v_gene: TRBV7-9
d_gene: .
j_gene: TRBJ1-1
abundance: .